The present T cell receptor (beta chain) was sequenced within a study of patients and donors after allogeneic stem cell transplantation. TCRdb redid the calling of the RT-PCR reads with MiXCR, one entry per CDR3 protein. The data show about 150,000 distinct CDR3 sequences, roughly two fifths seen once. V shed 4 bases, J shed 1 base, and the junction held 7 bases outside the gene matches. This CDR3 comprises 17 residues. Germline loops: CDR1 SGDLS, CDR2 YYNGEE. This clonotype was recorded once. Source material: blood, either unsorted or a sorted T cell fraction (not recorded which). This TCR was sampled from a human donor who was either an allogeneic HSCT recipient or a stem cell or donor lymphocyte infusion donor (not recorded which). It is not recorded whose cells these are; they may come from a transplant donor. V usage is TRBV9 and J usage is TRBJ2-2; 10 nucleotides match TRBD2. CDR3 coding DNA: TGTGCCAGCAGCCCACATAGCGGGGGGCAGAACACCGGGGAGCTGTTTTTT. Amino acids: CASSPHSGGQNTGELFF.